This entry features one T cell receptor (beta chain) sequence. Authors' processing steps: Amplification from reference gene primers served as the basis for estimated nucleated cell counts. The table came from immunoSEQ multiplex PCR; TCRdb's copy has only in-frame clones and leaves some out. The V and J calls and clone size are taken from that table; D and trimming were inferred from the DNA. The data contain some 130,000 clones, about 91% of them singletons. The data were obtained in a study of blood T cell repertoires in COVID-19. Study overall: Researchers got acute and convalescent COVID-19 samples from the United States, Italy and Spain. PBMCs, B-cell-depleted T cells, or T cells provided the cDNA or gDNA that made up the material.

Germline lookup yields CDR1 SGHRS and CDR2 YFSETQ. V dropped 5 bases and J dropped 8; count of bases not matched to a gene: 8. The CDR3 extends over 15 amino acids. The J gene is TRBJ1-6, the V gene TRBV5-1, with 9 bases matching TRBD1. The origin of this receptor is a man between 45 and 60 years old with acute or convalescent COVID-19. The source material was peripheral blood. The CDR3 region is CASRDTGQGDSPLHF. DNA for the CDR3: TGCGCCAGCAGAGATACGGGACAGGGTGATTCACCCCTCCACTTT.